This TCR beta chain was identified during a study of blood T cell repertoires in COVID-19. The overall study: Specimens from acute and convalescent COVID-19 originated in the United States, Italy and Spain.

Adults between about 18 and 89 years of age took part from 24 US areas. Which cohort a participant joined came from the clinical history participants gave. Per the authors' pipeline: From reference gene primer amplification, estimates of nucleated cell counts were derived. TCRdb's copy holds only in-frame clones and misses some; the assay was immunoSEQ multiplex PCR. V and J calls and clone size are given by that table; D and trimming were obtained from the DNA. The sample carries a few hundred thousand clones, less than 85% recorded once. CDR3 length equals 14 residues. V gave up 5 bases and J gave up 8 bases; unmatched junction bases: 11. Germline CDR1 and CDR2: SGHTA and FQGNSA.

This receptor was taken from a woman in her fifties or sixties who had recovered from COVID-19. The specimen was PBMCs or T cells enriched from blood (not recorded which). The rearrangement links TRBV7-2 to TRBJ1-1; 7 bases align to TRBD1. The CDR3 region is CASSRDTGVGEAFF. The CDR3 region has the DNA TGTGCCAGCAGCCGCGATACAGGGGTAGGGGAAGCTTTCTTT.